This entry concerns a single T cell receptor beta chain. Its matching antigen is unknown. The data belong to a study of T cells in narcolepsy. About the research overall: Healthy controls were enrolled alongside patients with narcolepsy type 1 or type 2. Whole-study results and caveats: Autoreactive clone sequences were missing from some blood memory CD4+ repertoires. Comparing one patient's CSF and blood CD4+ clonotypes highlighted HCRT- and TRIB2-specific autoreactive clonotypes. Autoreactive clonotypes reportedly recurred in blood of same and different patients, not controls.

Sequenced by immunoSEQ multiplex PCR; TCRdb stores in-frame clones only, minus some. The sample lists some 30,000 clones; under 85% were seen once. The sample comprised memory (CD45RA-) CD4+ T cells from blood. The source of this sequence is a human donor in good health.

The CDR3 reads CASSLAGSPGETQYF. The CDR3 region has the DNA TGTGCCAGCAGCTTAGCGGGGTCTCCGGGGGAGACCCAGTACTTC. The chain carries TRBV7-9 and TRBJ2-5, with D tentatively TRBD2 (5 bases). Germline CDR1 reads SEHNR; CDR2 reads FQNEAQ (reference sequence). The CDR3 has 15 residues. V was trimmed by 0 bases and J by 5 bases, leaving 13 bases between them.